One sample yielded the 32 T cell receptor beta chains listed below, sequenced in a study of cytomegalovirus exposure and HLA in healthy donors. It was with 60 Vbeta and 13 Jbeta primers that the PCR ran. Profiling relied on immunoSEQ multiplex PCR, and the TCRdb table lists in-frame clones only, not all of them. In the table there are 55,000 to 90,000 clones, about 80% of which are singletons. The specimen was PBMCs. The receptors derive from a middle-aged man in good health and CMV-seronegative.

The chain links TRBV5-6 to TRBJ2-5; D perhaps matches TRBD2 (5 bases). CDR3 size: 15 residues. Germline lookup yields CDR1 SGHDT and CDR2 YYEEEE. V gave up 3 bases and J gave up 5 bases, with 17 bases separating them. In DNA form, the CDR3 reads TGTGCCAGCAGCTCCCCCGGAGGAGGTTGGGAGACCCAGTACTTC. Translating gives CASSSPGGGWETQYF.

The CDR3 DNA sequence: TGTGCCAGCAAGTATCGACAGGCTGGGGCCAACGTCCTGACTTTC. Encoded protein: CASKYRQAGANVLTF. The chain combines TRBV2 with TRBJ2-6, with D tentatively TRBD1 (6 bases). Germline lookup yields CDR1 SNHLY and CDR2 FYNNEI. This CDR3 spans 15 amino acids. V was clipped by 7 bases and J by 2 bases, with 12 bases between them. Together with reference TRBV2 and TRBJ2-6, the CDR3 gives the full variable domain: EPEVTQTPSHQVTQMGQEVILRCVPISNHLYFYWYRQILGQKVEFLVSFYNNEISEKSEIFDDQFSVERPDGSNFTLKIRSTKLEDSAMYFCASKYRQAGANVLTFGAGSRLTVL.

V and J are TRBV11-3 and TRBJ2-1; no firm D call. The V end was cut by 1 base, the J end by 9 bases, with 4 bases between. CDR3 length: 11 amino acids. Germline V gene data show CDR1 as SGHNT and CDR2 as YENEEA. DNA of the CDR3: TGTGCCAGCAGCTTAGCTAGTGAGCAGTTCTTC. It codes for CASSLASEQFF.

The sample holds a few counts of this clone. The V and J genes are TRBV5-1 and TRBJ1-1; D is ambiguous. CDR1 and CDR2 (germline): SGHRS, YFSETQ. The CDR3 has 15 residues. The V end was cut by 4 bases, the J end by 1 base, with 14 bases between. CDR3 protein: CASSPLKAGNTEAFF. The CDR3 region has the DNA TGCGCCAGCAGCCCCCTAAAGGCGGGGAACACTGAAGCTTTCTTT.

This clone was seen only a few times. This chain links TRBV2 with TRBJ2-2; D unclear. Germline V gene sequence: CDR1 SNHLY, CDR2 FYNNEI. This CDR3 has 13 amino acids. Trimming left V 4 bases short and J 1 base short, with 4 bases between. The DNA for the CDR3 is TGTGCCAGCAGTGTCATGAACACCGGGGAGCTGTTTTTT. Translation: CASSVMNTGELFF.

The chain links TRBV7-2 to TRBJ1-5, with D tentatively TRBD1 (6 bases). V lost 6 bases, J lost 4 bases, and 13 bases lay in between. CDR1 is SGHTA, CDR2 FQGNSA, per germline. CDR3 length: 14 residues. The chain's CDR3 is CASSPGVANQPQHF. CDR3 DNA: TGTGCCAGCAGTCCAGGGGTTGCTAATCAGCCCCAGCATTTT. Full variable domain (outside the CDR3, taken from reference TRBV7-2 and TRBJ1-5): GAGVSQSPSNKVTEKGKDVELRCDPISGHTALYWYRQSLGQGLEFLIYFQGNSAPDKSGLPSDRFSAERTGGSVSTLTIQRTQQEDSAVYLCASSPGVANQPQHFGDGTRLSIL.

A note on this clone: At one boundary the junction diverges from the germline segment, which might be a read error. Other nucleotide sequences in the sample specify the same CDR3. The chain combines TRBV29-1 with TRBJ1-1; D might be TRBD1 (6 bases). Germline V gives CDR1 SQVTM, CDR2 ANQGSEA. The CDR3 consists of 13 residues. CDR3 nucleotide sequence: TGCAGCGTTTTACAGGGTATGAACACTGAGGCTTTCTTT. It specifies CSVLQGMNTEAFF.

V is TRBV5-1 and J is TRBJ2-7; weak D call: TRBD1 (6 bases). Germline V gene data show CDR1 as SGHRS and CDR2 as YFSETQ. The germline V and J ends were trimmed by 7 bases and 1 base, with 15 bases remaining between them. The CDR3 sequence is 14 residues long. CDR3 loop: CASGRGDLSYEQYF. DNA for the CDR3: TGCGCCAGCGGCAGGGGAGACCTTTCCTACGAGCAGTACTTC.

CDR3 nucleotides: TGCGCCAGCAGCTACGGAGGGACGGGTCAGCCCCAGCATTTT. Translated: CASSYGGTGQPQHF. The rearrangement uses TRBV5-1 and TRBJ1-5; a possible D gene is TRBD1 (5 bases). V shed 3 bases and J shed 6 bases, with 13 bases lying between them. Germline assignment: CDR1 SGHRS and CDR2 YFSETQ. CDR3 size: 14 residues.

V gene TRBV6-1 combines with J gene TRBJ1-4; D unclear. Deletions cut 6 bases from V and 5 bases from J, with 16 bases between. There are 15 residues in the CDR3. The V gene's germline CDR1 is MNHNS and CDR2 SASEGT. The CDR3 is CASRTEAHQNEKLFF. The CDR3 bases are TGTGCCAGCAGGACCGAGGCCCATCAGAATGAAAAACTGTTTTTT.

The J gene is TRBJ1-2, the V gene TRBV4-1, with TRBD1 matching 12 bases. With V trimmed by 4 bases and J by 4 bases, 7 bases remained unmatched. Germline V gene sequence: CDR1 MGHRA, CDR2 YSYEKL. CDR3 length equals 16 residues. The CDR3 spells CASSLGTGGYVYGYTF. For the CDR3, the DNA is TGCGCCAGCAGCCTTGGGACAGGGGGCTATGTCTATGGCTACACCTTC.

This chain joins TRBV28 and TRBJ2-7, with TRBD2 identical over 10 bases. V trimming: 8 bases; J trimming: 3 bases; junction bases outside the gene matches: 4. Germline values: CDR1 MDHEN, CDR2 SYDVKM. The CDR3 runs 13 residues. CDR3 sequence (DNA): TGTGCCAGCCGGACTAGCGGCTTCTACGAGCAGTACTTC. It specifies CASRTSGFYEQYF.

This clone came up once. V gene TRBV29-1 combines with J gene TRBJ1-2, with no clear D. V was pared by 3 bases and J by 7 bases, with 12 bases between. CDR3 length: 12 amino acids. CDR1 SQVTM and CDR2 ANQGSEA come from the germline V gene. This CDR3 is CSVDSGMGGYTF. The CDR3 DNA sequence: TGCAGCGTTGATTCCGGGATGGGTGGCTACACCTTC.

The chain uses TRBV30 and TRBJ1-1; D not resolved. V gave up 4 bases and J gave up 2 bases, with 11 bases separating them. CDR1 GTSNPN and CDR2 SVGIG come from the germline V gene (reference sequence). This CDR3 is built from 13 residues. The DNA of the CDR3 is TGTGCCTGGATCGGACTATCTAACACTGAAGCTTTCTTT. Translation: CAWIGLSNTEAFF.

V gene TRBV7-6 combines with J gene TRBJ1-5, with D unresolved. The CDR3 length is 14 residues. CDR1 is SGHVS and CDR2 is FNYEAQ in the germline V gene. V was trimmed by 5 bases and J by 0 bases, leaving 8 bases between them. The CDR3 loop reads CASSRLSSNQPQHF. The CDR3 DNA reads TGTGCCAGCAGCCGGTTGAGTAGCAATCAGCCCCAGCATTTT.

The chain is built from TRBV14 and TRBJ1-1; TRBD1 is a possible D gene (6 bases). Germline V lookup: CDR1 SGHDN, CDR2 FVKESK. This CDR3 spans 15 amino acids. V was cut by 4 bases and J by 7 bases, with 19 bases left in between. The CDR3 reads CASSLRGGLMVEAFF. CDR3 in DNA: TGTGCCAGCAGCCTCCGCGGGGGGCTGATGGTTGAAGCTTTCTTT.

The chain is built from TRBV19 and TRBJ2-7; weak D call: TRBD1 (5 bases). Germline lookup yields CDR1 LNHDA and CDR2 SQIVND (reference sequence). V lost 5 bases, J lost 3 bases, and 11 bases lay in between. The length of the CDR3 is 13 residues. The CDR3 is CASSARDSYEQYF. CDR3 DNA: TGTGCCAGTAGTGCCAGAGACAGCTACGAGCAGTACTTC. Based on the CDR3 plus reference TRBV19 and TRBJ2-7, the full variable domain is DGGITQSPKYLFRKEGQNVTLSCEQNLNHDAMYWYRQDPGQGLRLIYYSQIVNDFQKGDIAEGYSVSREKKESFPLTVTSAQKNPTAFYLCASSARDSYEQYFGPGTRLTVT.

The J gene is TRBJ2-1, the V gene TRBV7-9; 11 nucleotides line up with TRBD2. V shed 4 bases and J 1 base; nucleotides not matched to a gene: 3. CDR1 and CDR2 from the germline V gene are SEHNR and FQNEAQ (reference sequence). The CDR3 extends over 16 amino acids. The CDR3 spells CASSYRLAGSYNEQFF. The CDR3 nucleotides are TGTGCCAGCAGCTACCGACTAGCGGGGTCCTACAATGAGCAGTTCTTC.

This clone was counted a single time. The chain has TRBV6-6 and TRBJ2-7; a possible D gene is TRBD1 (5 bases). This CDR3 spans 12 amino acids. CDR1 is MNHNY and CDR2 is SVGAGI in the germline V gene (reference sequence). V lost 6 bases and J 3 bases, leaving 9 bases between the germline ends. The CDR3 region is CASSPGIYEQYF. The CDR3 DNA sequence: TGTGCCAGCAGCCCAGGGATCTACGAGCAGTACTTC.

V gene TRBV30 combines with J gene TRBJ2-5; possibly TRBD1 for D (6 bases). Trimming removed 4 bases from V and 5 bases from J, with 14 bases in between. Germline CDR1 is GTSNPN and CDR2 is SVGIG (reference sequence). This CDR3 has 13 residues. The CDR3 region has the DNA TGTGCCTGGAAAAACAGGGCCGGGGAGACCCAGTACTTC. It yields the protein CAWKNRAGETQYF. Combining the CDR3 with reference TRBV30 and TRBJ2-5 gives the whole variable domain SQTIHQWPATLVQPVGSPLSLECTVEGTSNPNLYWYRQAAGRGLQLLFYSVGIGQISSEVPQNLSASRPQDRQFILSSKKLLLSDSGFYLCAWKNRAGETQYFGPGTRLLVL.

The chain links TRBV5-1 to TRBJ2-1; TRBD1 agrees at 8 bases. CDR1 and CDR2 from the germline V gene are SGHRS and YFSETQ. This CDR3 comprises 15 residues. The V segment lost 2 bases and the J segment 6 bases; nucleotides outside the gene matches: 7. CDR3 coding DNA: TGCGCCAGCAGCTTCAGACAGGGGCTTGGCAATGAGCAGTTCTTC. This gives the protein CASSFRQGLGNEQFF.

CDR3 residues: CAWSVGWQGIRFSGNTIYF. The DNA of the CDR3 is TGTGCCTGGAGTGTAGGGTGGCAGGGTATCCGGTTCTCTGGAAACACCATATATTTT. This rearrangement joins TRBV30 to TRBJ1-3; maybe TRBD1 (5 bases). This CDR3 has 19 amino acids. Germline CDR1 and CDR2: GTSNPN and SVGIG (reference sequence). The V end lost 0 bases, the J end lost 0 bases, and 21 bases lay between the germline ends.

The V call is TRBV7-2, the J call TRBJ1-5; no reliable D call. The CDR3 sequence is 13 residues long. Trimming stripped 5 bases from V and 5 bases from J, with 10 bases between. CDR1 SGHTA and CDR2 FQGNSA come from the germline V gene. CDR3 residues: CASSVSYDQPQHF. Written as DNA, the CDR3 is TGTGCCAGCAGCGTGAGCTACGATCAGCCCCAGCATTTT.

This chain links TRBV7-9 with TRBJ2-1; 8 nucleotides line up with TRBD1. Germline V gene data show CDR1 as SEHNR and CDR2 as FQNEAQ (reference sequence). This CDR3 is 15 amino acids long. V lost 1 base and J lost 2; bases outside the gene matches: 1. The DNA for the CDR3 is TGTGCCAGCAGCTTAGACAGGGGGGCCTACAATGAGCAGTTCTTC. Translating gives CASSLDRGAYNEQFF.

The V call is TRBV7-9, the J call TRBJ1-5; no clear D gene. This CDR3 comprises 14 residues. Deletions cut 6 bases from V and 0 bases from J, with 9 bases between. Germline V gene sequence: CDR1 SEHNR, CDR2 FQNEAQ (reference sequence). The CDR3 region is CASSLTASNQPQHF. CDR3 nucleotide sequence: TGTGCCAGCAGTTTAACAGCTAGCAATCAGCCCCAGCATTTT.

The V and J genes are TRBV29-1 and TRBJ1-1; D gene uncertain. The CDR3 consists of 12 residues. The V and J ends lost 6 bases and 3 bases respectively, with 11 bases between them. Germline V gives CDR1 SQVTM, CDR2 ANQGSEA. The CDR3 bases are TGCAGCGTGAAACAGAGATACACTGAAGCTTTCTTT. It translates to CSVKQRYTEAFF.

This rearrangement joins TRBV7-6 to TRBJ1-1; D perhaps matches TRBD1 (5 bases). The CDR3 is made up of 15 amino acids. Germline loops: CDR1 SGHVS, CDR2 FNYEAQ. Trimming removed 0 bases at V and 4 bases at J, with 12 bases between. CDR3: CASSLARGGTTEAFF. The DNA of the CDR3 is TGTGCCAGCAGCTTAGCGCGTGGGGGGACCACTGAAGCTTTCTTT.

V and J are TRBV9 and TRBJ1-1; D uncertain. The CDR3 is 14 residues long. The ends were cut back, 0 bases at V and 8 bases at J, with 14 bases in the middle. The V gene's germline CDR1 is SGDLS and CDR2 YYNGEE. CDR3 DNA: TGTGCCAGCAGCGTAGACGGGGAAGTGGCGGAAGCTTTCTTT. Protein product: CASSVDGEVAEAFF.

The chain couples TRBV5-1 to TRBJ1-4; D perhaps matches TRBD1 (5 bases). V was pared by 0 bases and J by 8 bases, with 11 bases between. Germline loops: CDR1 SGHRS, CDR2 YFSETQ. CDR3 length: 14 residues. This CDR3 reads CASSLAGKEEKLFF. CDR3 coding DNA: TGCGCCAGCAGCTTGGCAGGGAAGGAAGAAAAACTGTTTTTT.

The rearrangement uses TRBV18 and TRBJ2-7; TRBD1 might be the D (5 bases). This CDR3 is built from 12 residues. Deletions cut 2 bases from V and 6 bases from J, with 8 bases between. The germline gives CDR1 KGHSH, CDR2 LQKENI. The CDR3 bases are TGTGCCAGCTCACCAGACAGCCCCGAGCAGTACTTC. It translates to CASSPDSPEQYF.

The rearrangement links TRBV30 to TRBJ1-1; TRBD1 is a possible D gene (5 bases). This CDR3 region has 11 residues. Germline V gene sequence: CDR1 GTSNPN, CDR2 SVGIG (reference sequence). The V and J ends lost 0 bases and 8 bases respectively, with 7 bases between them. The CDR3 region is CAWSVYREAFF. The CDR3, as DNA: TGTGCCTGGAGTGTATACAGGGAAGCTTTCTTT.

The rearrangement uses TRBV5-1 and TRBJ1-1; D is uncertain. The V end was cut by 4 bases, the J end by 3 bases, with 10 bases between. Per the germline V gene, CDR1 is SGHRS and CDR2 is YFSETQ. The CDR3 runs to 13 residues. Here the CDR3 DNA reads TGCGCCAGCAGCCGAGTTACGGACACTGAAGCTTTCTTT. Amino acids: CASSRVTDTEAFF.